This entry lists 5 T cell receptor beta chains sequenced from one sample in a study of blood T cell repertoires in COVID-19. Some clones are missing from TCRdb's copy, which holds only in-frame ones; the method was immunoSEQ multiplex PCR. The sample shows hundreds of thousands of clones, approximately 86% of them seen only once. The sample consisted of peripheral blood. These receptors originate from a woman in her seventies with COVID-19, enrolled during active disease.

The CDR3 region has the DNA TGCGCCAGCAGCCCTTATATCGGACAGGGGACTGAAGCTTTCTTT. Translating gives CASSPYIGQGTEAFF. V usage is TRBV5-1 and J usage is TRBJ1-1, with 9 nucleotides matching TRBD1. In germline, CDR1 is SGHRS, CDR2 YFSETQ. The CDR3 is 15 amino acids. The ends lost 4 bases at V and 5 bases at J; junction bases unmatched: 9. Variable domain in full (rest from reference TRBV5-1 and TRBJ1-1): KAGVTQTPRYLIKTRGQQVTLSCSPISGHRSVSWYQQTPGQGLQFLFEYFSETQRNKGNFPGRFSGRQFSNSRSEMNVSTLELGDSALYLCASSPYIGQGTEAFFGQGTRLTVV.

The chain links TRBV11-2 to TRBJ2-5; no reliable D call. The germline V gene has CDR1 SGHAT and CDR2 FQNNGV. This CDR3 is built from 14 residues. V was pared by 4 bases and J by 2 bases, with 11 bases between. Here the CDR3 DNA reads TGTGCCAGCAGCTCGATCCGGCGGCAAGAGACCCAGTACTTC. Translated, it gives CASSSIRRQETQYF.

This clone was counted a single time. This chain connects TRBV19 to TRBJ2-7, with 7 nucleotides matching TRBD1. The germline CDR1 and CDR2 sequences are LNHDA and SQIVND (reference sequence). The trim removed 7 bases at V and 2 bases at J, leaving 8 bases unmatched. The CDR3 has 14 residues. This CDR3 reads CASKGGPFTYEQYF. As DNA, the CDR3 is TGTGCCAGTAAAGGGGGCCCCTTCACCTACGAGCAGTACTTC.

The gene calls are TRBV3-1 (or the pseudogene TRBV3-2) and TRBJ2-3; TRBD1 agrees at 12 bases. The ends lost 5 bases at V and 6 bases at J; junction bases unmatched: 6. Germline V gene data show CDR1 as LGHDT and CDR2 as YNNKEL (reference sequence). The CDR3 runs 15 residues. As DNA, the CDR3 is TGTGCCAGCAGCTCCGGGACAGGGGGCTCTGATACGCAGTATTTT. Protein product: CASSSGTGGSDTQYF.

The chain joins TRBV12-3 or TRBV12-4 to TRBJ1-4; D remains unclear. The V gene lost 5 bases and the J gene lost 7 bases, with 11 bases spanning the gap. This CDR3 region has 13 residues. CDR3 sequence: CASSNSAVEKLFF. CDR3 coding DNA: TGTGCCAGCAGTAATTCGGCGGTTGAAAAACTGTTTTTT.